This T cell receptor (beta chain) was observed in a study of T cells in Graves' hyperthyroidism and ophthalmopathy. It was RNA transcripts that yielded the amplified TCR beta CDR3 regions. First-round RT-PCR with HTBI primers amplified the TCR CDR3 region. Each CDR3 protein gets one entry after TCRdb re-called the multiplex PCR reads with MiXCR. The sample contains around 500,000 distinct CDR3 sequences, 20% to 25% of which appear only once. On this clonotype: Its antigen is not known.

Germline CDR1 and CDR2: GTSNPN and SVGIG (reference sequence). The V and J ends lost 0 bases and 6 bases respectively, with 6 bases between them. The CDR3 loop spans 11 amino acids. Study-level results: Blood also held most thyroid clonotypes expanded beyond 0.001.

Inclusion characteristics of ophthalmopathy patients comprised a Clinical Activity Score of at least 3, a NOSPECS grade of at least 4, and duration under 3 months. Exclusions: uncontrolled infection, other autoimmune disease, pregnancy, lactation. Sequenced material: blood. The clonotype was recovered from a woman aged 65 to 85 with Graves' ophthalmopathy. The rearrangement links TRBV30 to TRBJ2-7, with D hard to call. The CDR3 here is CAWSVQSEQYF. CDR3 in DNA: TGTGCCTGGAGTGTTCAGTCCGAGCAGTACTTC. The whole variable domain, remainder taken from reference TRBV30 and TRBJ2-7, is SQTIHQWPATLVQPVGSPLSLECTVEGTSNPNLYWYRQAAGRGLQLLFYSVGIGQISSEVPQNLSASRPQDRQFILSSKKLLLSDSGFYLCAWSVQSEQYFGPGTRLTVT.